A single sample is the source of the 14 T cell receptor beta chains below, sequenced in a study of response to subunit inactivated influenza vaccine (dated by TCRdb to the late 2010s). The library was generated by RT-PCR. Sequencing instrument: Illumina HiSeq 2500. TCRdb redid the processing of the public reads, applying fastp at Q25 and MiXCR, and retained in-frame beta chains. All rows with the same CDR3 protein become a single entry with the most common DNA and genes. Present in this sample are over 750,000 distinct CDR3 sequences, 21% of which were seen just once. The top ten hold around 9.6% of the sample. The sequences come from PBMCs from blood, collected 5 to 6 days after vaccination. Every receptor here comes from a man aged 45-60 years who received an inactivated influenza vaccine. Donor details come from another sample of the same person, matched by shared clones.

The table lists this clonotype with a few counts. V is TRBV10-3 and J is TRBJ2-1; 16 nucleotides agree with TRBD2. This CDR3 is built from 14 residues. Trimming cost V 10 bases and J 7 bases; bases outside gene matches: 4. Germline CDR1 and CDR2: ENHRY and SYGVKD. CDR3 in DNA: TGTGCCACCCAGGGACTAGCGGGAGGGAATGAGCAGTTCTTC. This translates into CATQGLAGGNEQFF.

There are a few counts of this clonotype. The CDR3 region is CSARSPGGDQPQHF. The CDR3 DNA is TGCAGTGCGAGATCTCCAGGGGGTGATCAGCCCCAGCATTTT. V and J are TRBV20-1 and TRBJ1-5, with 7 bases that match TRBD1. The J segment lost 5 bases and the V segment lost 6 bases, leaving 10 bases of the junction unmatched. The CDR3 consists of 14 residues. The germline V gene encodes CDR1 DFQATT and CDR2 SNEGSKA (reference sequence).

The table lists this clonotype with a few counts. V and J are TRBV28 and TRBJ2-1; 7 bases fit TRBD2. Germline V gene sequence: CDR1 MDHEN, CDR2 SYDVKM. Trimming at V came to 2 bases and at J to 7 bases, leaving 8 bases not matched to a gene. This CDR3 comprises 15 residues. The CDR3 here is CASSLGETSSNEQFF. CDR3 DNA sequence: TGTGCCAGCAGTTTAGGGGAGACTAGCAGTAATGAGCAGTTCTTC.

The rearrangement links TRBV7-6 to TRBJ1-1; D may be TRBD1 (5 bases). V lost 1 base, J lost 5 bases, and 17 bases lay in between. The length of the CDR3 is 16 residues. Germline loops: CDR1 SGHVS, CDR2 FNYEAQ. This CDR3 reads CASSLGRKGLGTEAFF. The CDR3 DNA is TGTGCCAGCAGCTTAGGAAGGAAGGGGCTGGGGACTGAAGCTTTCTTT.

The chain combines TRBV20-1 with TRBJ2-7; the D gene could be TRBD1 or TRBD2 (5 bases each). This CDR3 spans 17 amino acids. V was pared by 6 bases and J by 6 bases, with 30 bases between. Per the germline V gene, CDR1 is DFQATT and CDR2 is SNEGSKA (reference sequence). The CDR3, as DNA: TGCAGTGCGGACGAAACCGGGGCCTCTCTCTTTGTCGGCGAGCAGTACTTC. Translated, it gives CSADETGASLFVGEQYF.

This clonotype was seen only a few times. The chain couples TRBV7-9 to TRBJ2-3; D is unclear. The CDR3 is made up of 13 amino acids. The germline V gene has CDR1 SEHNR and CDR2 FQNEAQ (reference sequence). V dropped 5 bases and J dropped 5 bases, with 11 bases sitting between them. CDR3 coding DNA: TGTGCCAGCAGCGTACTTAGGAAAGATACGCAGTATTTT. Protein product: CASSVLRKDTQYF.

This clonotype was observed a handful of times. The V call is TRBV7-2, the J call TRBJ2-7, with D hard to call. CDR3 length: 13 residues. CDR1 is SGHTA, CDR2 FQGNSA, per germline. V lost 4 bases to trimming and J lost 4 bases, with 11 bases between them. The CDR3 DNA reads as TGTGCCAGCAGCTCCGGCTGGGGTTACGAGCAGTACTTC. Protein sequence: CASSSGWGYEQYF.

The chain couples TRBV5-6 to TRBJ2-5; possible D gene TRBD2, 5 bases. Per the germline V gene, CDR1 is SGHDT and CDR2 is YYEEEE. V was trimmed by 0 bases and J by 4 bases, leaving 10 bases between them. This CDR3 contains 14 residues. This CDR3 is CASSLVLALETQYF. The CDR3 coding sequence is TGTGCCAGCAGCTTGGTTCTAGCATTAGAGACCCAGTACTTC.

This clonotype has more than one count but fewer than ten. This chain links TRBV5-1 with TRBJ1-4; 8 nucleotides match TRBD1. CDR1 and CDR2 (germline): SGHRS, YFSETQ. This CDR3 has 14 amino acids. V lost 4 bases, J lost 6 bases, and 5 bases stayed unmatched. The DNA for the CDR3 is TGCGCCAGCAGCGAGGACAGGGTTCATGAAAAACTGTTTTTT. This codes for CASSEDRVHEKLFF.

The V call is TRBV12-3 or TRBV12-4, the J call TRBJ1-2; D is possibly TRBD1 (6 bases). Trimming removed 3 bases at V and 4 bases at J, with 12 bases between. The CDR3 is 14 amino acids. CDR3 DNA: TGTGCCAGCAGTTTCGGGGGGCCTTTCTATGGCTACACCTTC. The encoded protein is CASSFGGPFYGYTF.

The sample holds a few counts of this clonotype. CDR3 in DNA: TGTGCCAGCAGCGTAGGCCCCAGCCCTCCAGACTACGAGCAGTACTTC. It encodes CASSVGPSPPDYEQYF. The rearrangement links TRBV9 to TRBJ2-7; no firm D call. This CDR3 is 16 amino acids long. CDR1 and CDR2 from the germline V gene are SGDLS and YYNGEE. Trimming removed 0 bases from V and 3 bases from J, with 16 bases in between. Complete variable domain (other parts from reference TRBV9 and TRBJ2-7): DSGVTQTPKHLITATGQRVTLRCSPRSGDLSVYWYQQSLDQGLQFLIQYYNGEERAKGNILERFSAQQFPDLHSELNLSSLELGDSALYFCASSVGPSPPDYEQYFGPGTRLTVT.

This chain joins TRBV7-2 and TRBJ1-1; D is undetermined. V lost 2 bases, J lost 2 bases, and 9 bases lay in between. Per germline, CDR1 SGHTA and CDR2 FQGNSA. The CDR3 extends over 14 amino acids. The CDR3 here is CASSLPQTNTEAFF. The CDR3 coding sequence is TGTGCCAGCAGCTTACCCCAGACTAACACTGAAGCTTTCTTT.

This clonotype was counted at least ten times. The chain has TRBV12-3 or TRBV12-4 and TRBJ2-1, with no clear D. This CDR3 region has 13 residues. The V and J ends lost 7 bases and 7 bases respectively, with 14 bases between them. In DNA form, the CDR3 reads TGTGCCAGCACTCGCAGTGGGGTGAATGAGCAGTTCTTC. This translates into CASTRSGVNEQFF.

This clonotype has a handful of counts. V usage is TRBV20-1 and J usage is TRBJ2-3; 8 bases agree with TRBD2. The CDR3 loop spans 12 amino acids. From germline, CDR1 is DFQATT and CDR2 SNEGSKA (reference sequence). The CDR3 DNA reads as TGCAGCGGCGGGAGGCCCACAGATACGCAGTATTTT. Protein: CSGGRPTDTQYF.